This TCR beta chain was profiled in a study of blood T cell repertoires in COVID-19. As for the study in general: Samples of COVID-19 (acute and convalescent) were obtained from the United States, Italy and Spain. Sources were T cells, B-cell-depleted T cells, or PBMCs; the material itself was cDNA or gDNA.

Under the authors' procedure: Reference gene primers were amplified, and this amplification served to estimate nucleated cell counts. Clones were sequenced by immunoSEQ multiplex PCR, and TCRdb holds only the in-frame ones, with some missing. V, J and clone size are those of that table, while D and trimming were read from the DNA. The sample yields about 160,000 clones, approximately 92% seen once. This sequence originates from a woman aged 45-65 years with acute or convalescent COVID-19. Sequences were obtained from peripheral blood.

The CDR3 nucleotides are TGTGCCAGCAGTCCTAAACTGGACAGGGGGCATTCGGCTAATGAAAAACTGTTTTTT. The encoded protein is CASSPKLDRGHSANEKLFF. This chain links TRBV6-8 with TRBJ1-4, with 11 bases identical to TRBD1. Germline V gene data show CDR1 as MNHGY and CDR2 as SAAAGT. V lost 5 bases to trimming and J lost 3 bases; unmatched junction nucleotides: 14. This CDR3 contains 19 residues.